The 25 T cell receptor beta chains listed next were all sequenced from one sample in a study of post-analysis software for immune sequencing data. Study-level points and caveats: A few TRBV segments occurring more often in patients than controls included TRBV5-6, TRBV5-1 and TRBV20-1.

The antigens of these receptors remain unknown. Unique molecular identifiers had been added to the TCR beta cDNA libraries. MiXCR, run by TCRdb on the PCR reads, gives a single entry per CDR3 protein. This table holds about 770,000 distinct CDR3 sequences, 46% found once. Specimen: blood. The source is a girl between 10 and 17 years old with multiple sclerosis.

This clonotype was seen a few times. Relative to the germline gene, one junction end is altered; a read error may explain this. This chain links TRBV29-1 with TRBJ2-7, with D tentatively TRBD2 (6 bases). The CDR3 contains 13 residues. The germline V gene encodes CDR1 SQVTM and CDR2 ANQGSEA. CDR3 bases: TGCATCGTTGAGGCGGGGAGCTCCTACGAGCAGTACTTC. Encoded protein: CIVEAGSSYEQYF.

CDR3 DNA sequence: TGCAGCGTTGGGTCCCTTGGGAAGGGCGAGCAGTACTTC. It encodes CSVGSLGKGEQYF. This chain joins TRBV29-1 and TRBJ2-7; the D is unclear. Germline values: CDR1 SQVTM, CDR2 ANQGSEA. The CDR3 extends over 13 amino acids. With 4 bases removed from V and 6 bases from J, the gap between germline ends came to 16 bases.

The chain carries TRBV7-2 and TRBJ2-7; TRBD2 matches at 8 bases. The germline CDR1 and CDR2 sequences are SGHTA and FQGNSA. Unmatched junction bases numbered 6, after V lost 2 bases and J lost 6 bases. The CDR3 is 14 residues long. The CDR3 here is CASSLPGGSGEQYF. The CDR3 nucleotides are TGTGCCAGCAGCTTACCGGGAGGGTCGGGCGAGCAGTACTTC.

Concerning this clonotype: The junction departs from the called germline gene at one end, perhaps through a read error. The J gene is TRBJ2-3, the V gene TRBV5-1, with 7 bases lining up with TRBD2. This CDR3 comprises 17 residues. Per the germline V gene, CDR1 is SGHRS and CDR2 is YFSETQ. CDR3 nucleotide sequence: TGCGCCAGCAGCTTGGAGGGACTACCTTTTCGCACGGATACGCAGTATTTT. This sequence encodes CASSLEGLPFRTDTQYF.

This clonotype has only a few counts. The chain recombines TRBV11-1 with TRBJ2-3; 11 bases agree with TRBD2. CDR3 size: 16 residues. V shed 5 bases, J shed 2 bases, and the junction held 6 bases outside the gene matches. Germline V CDR1 and CDR2: SGHAT, FQDESV (reference sequence). CDR3 region: CASSEGTSGFTDTQYF. In DNA form, the CDR3 reads TGTGCCAGCAGCGAGGGGACTAGCGGATTCACAGATACGCAGTATTTT.

This clonotype has at least ten counts. The rearrangement joins TRBV7-2 to TRBJ2-3; 14 bases agree with TRBD2. This CDR3 is 15 amino acids long. J gave up 4 bases and V 5 bases, and 2 bases lay outside the gene matches. The germline CDR1 and CDR2 sequences are SGHTA and FQGNSA. The CDR3 is CASSPGLAGADTQYF. CDR3 nucleotides: TGTGCCAGCAGCCCGGGACTAGCGGGAGCAGATACGCAGTATTTT.

This clonotype was recorded many times. J is TRBJ2-6 and V is TRBV15; the D gene is possibly TRBD1 (6 bases). CDR3 size: 18 residues. Trimming left V 1 base short and J 0 bases short, with 13 bases between. Germline V gene data show CDR1 as LNHNV and CDR2 as YYDKDF (reference sequence). The CDR3 region has the DNA TGTGCCACCAGCAGAGCCGACAGGTTGATCTCTGGGGCCAACGTCCTGACTTTC. Its translation is CATSRADRLISGANVLTF.

V and J are TRBV6-1 and TRBJ2-7, with D tentatively TRBD1 (5 bases). V lost 2 bases, J lost 0 bases, and 11 bases lay in between. The CDR3 covers 15 residues. From germline, CDR1 is MNHNS and CDR2 SASEGT. The CDR3 reads CASSEWWTSSYEQYF. The CDR3, as DNA: TGTGCCAGCAGTGAATGGTGGACAAGCTCCTACGAGCAGTACTTC.

J is TRBJ2-1 and V is TRBV10-3; 7 positions match TRBD1. With V trimmed by 10 bases and J by 7 bases, 10 bases remained unmatched. The germline CDR1 and CDR2 sequences are ENHRY and SYGVKD. The CDR3 loop spans 13 amino acids. This chain's CDR3 is CATEADRTNEQFF. The CDR3 DNA reads as TGTGCCACCGAAGCGGACAGGACAAATGAGCAGTTCTTC.

V gene TRBV11-2 combines with J gene TRBJ1-1; D is uncertain. Germline V gene lookup returns CDR1 SGHAT and CDR2 FQNNGV. This CDR3 comprises 14 residues. Trimming shortened V by 5 bases and J by 0 bases, and 10 bases separated the two germline ends. The CDR3 here is CASSMNDLNTEAFF. DNA for the CDR3: TGTGCCAGCAGCATGAACGACCTGAACACTGAAGCTTTCTTT.

The J gene is TRBJ1-4, the V gene TRBV12-3 or TRBV12-4; D gene uncertain. V dropped 10 bases and J dropped 0 bases, with 6 bases sitting between them. The CDR3 loop spans 12 amino acids. The CDR3 DNA follows: TGTGCCACCACTACAACTAATGAAAAACTGTTTTTT. Its protein is CATTTTNEKLFF.

The chain couples TRBV28 to TRBJ2-3; maybe TRBD2 (5 bases). Germline lookup yields CDR1 MDHEN and CDR2 SYDVKM. Trimming left V 5 bases short and J 0 bases short, with 21 bases between. The CDR3 spans 18 residues. The CDR3 region has the DNA TGTGCCAGCAGTCCGCGAACCCGACGAGCGGCTAGCACAGATACGCAGTATTTT. It yields the protein CASSPRTRRAASTDTQYF.

About this clonotype: Sequence at one end of the junction differs from germline and may be a read error. The rearrangement joins TRBV20-1 to TRBJ2-3; 8 bases agree with TRBD2. This CDR3 has 14 amino acids. Germline V gives CDR1 DFQATT, CDR2 SNEGSKA (reference sequence). DNA of the CDR3: TGCAGTGCTAGTACTAGCGGTAGCACAGATACGCGGTATTTT. Amino acid sequence: CSASTSGSTDTRYF.

This clonotype was seen repeatedly, ten times or more. V is TRBV7-8 and J is TRBJ2-1, with TRBD2 matching 8 bases. With V trimmed by 1 base and J by 6 bases, 5 bases remained unmatched. Germline CDR1 is SGHVS and CDR2 is FQNEAQ. The CDR3 runs to 15 residues. The CDR3 protein is CASSLGLAGTNEQFF. CDR3 DNA sequence: TGTGCCAGCAGCTTAGGGCTAGCGGGTACCAATGAGCAGTTCTTC.

This chain uses TRBV5-1 with TRBJ2-3; 8 nucleotides align to TRBD2. There are 19 residues in the CDR3. V shed 0 bases and J 3 bases; nucleotides not matched to a gene: 15. The germline V gene has CDR1 SGHRS and CDR2 YFSETQ. As DNA, the CDR3 is TGCGCCAGCAGCTTGGGTAAAACTAGCGGTTCCTGGAGGACAGATACGCAGTATTTT. Protein product: CASSLGKTSGSWRTDTQYF.

This clonotype was seen a handful of times. This chain uses TRBV9 with TRBJ2-3; 10 bases line up with TRBD2. The length of the CDR3 is 16 residues. Germline V gene data show CDR1 as SGDLS and CDR2 as YYNGEE. V was clipped by 2 bases and J by 5 bases; unmatched bases: 8. The CDR3 bases are TGTGCCAGCAGCGTTCGAGCGGGAGGGCAAGTAGATACGCAGTATTTT. Its protein product is CASSVRAGGQVDTQYF.

This clonotype came up a few times. V is TRBV6-6 and J is TRBJ2-5; 7 bases fit TRBD1. Germline V gene data show CDR1 as MNHNY and CDR2 as SVGAGI (reference sequence). The CDR3 sequence is 14 residues long. J lost 2 bases, V lost 6 bases, and 6 bases had no gene match. The CDR3 sequence is CASRIGQAQETQYF. In DNA form, the CDR3 reads TGTGCCAGCAGGATAGGACAGGCTCAAGAGACCCAGTACTTC.

The rearrangement uses TRBV14 and TRBJ2-3; D gene ambiguous. Trimming took off 4 bases at V and 0 bases at J, with 11 bases between the two ends. CDR1 is SGHDN, CDR2 FVKESK, per germline. The CDR3 totals 15 residues. The CDR3 protein is CASSLGVPSTDTQYF. CDR3 bases: TGTGCCAGCAGCCTGGGCGTTCCTAGCACAGATACGCAGTATTTT.

V gene TRBV12-3 or TRBV12-4 combines with J gene TRBJ1-2; D is unclear. This CDR3 region has 12 residues. V gave up 5 bases and J gave up 6 bases, with 10 bases separating them. CDR3 loop: CASSPRWDGYTF. For the CDR3, the DNA is TGTGCCAGCAGTCCGAGGTGGGATGGCTACACCTTC.

V and J are TRBV5-1 and TRBJ2-7; D remains ambiguous. This CDR3 comprises 15 residues. Germline loops: CDR1 SGHRS, CDR2 YFSETQ. V lost 0 bases and J 1 base, leaving 11 bases between the germline ends. CDR3: CASSLDVTVSYEQYF. DNA for the CDR3: TGCGCCAGCAGCTTGGACGTGACCGTTTCCTACGAGCAGTACTTC.

The rearrangement links TRBV6-1 to TRBJ1-5; TRBD1 agrees at 9 bases. Trimming removed 7 bases from V and 5 bases from J; junction bases left unmatched: 6. The CDR3 contains 14 residues. Per the germline V gene, CDR1 is MNHNS and CDR2 is SASEGT. The DNA of the CDR3 is TGTGCCAGCACCAGGACAGGGGTTGATCAGCCCCAGCATTTT. The encoded protein is CASTRTGVDQPQHF.

In its sample, this clonotype was seen a few times. The rearrangement links TRBV4-3 to TRBJ2-1; 7 bases agree with TRBD1. The CDR3 consists of 16 residues. The germline gives CDR1 LGHNA, CDR2 YSLEER. The junction had 8 bases not matched to a gene; V was cut back by 1 base and J by 5 bases. This chain's CDR3 is CASSQGVGQRNNEQFF. CDR3 sequence (DNA): TGCGCCAGCAGCCAAGGAGTGGGACAGAGAAACAATGAGCAGTTCTTC.

This chain uses TRBV29-1 with TRBJ2-3; D is unresolved. Per germline, CDR1 SQVTM and CDR2 ANQGSEA. Trimming stripped 0 bases from V and 2 bases from J, with 12 bases between. The CDR3 length is 15 residues. CDR3 DNA sequence: TGCAGCGTTGAAGATCCGGAACAGATCACAGATACGCAGTATTTT. This translates into CSVEDPEQITDTQYF.

This chain uses TRBV20-1 with TRBJ2-1; D may be TRBD2 (6 bases). The V end lost 1 base, the J end lost 13 bases, and 29 bases lay between the germline ends. The germline gives CDR1 DFQATT, CDR2 SNEGSKA (reference sequence). This CDR3 is 17 amino acids long. CDR3 loop: CSARVSPVEDYQETQFF. The DNA for the CDR3 is TGCAGTGCTAGAGTTTCCCCCGTGGAGGACTACCAAGAGACCCAGTTCTTC.

This clonotype was found a few times. The V gene is TRBV12-3 or TRBV12-4, the J gene TRBJ2-5, with 7 bases aligning to TRBD2. The J call may be wrong; the DNA end is better matched by TRBJ2-7. This CDR3 spans 12 amino acids. CDR3 in DNA: TGTGCCAGCGGGGGACTACGGGACGAGCAGTACTTC. It encodes CASGGLRDEQYF.